This T cell receptor beta chain was obtained from a study of technical replicates of blood from a few donors. Germline CDR1 reads SGHAT; CDR2 reads FQNNGV. With 2 bases removed from V and 4 bases from J, the gap between germline ends came to 9 bases. The length of the CDR3 is 14 residues. Data came from immunoSEQ multiplex PCR; TCRdb stores just in-frame clones and leaves some out. Among 80,000 to 90,000 clones listed, about 94% were seen once. Sequenced material: T cells isolated from PBMCs. V usage is TRBV11-2 and J usage is TRBJ2-1; D is possibly TRBD2 (6 bases). This clonotype was sampled from a human donor in good health. In nucleotides, the CDR3 is TGTGCCAGCAGCTTAATTGCGGGGTACAATGAGCAGTTCTTC. Translated, it gives CASSLIAGYNEQFF.